These 27 T cell receptor beta chains were sequenced from one sample in a study of blood T cell repertoires in COVID-19. The repertoire was sequenced with immunoSEQ multiplex PCR; TCRdb's copy has only in-frame clones and lacks some. The sample contains under 30,000 clones, around nine tenths of which appear only once. The sample comprised peripheral blood. The receptors derive from a human donor in a cohort sampled during active COVID-19. The donor label of this sample is uncertain.

This chain joins TRBV7-9 and TRBJ1-4; no clear D. V gave up 2 bases and J gave up 6 bases, with 13 bases separating them. The CDR3 spans 15 residues. From germline, CDR1 is SEHNR and CDR2 FQNEAQ (reference sequence). The CDR3 DNA is TGTGCCAGCAGCTTATCAGGCCACGGGGATGAAAAACTGTTTTTT. This gives the protein CASSLSGHGDEKLFF. The variable domain in full, with the rest retrieved from reference TRBV7-9 and TRBJ1-4, is DTGVSQNPRHKITKRGQNVTFRCDPISEHNRLYWYRQTLGQGPEFLTYFQNEAQLEKSRLLSDRFSAERPKGSFSTLEIQRTEQGDSAMYLCASSLSGHGDEKLFFGSGTQLSVL.

The sample holds one count of this clone. The chain uses TRBV18 and TRBJ1-2; D is uncertain. The CDR3 has 14 residues. V was clipped by 3 bases and J by 6 bases, with 14 bases between them. The V gene's germline CDR1 is KGHSH and CDR2 LQKENI. CDR3 in DNA: TGTGCCAGCTCACCCACTGACGCCGGGGATGGCTACACCTTC. This gives the protein CASSPTDAGDGYTF. The full variable domain, rest sourced from reference TRBV18 and TRBJ1-2, is NAGVMQNPRHLVRRRGQEARLRCSPMKGHSHVYWYRQLPEEGLKFMVYLQKENIIDESGMPKERFSAEFPKEGPSILRIQQVVRGDSAAYFCASSPTDAGDGYTFGSGTRLTVV.

V gene TRBV11-3 combines with J gene TRBJ2-3, with 8 bases lining up with TRBD1. Germline lookup yields CDR1 SGHNT and CDR2 YENEEA. The V gene end was trimmed by 0 bases and the J gene end by 6 bases; junction bases not matched to a gene: 14. The CDR3 consists of 18 residues. This CDR3 is CASSLDFGQGGAWDTQYF. In nucleotides, the CDR3 is TGTGCCAGCAGCTTAGATTTCGGACAGGGCGGCGCGTGGGATACGCAGTATTTT.

This clone turned up a few times. The rearrangement links TRBV28 to TRBJ2-7; 11 bases agree with TRBD1. Germline loops: CDR1 MDHEN, CDR2 SYDVKM. CDR3 size: 15 residues. With V trimmed by 1 base and J by 3 bases, 2 bases remained unmatched. Here the CDR3 reads CASSLLGTGGYEQYF. The CDR3 nucleotides are TGTGCCAGCAGTTTATTGGGGACAGGGGGCTACGAGCAGTACTTC. Variable domain in full (rest from reference TRBV28 and TRBJ2-7): DVKVTQSSRYLVKRTGEKVFLECVQDMDHENMFWYRQDPGLGLRLIYFSYDVKMKEKGDIPEGYSVSREKKERFSLILESASTNQTSMYLCASSLLGTGGYEQYFGPGTRLTVT.

The chain recombines TRBV9 with TRBJ2-5, with TRBD1 matching over 7 bases. The CDR3 runs 15 residues. The germline CDR1 and CDR2 sequences are SGDLS and YYNGEE. J was trimmed by 4 bases and V by 0 bases; bases with no gene match: 6. The CDR3: CASSVGGGLGETQYF. The CDR3 DNA sequence: TGTGCCAGCAGCGTAGGAGGGGGCCTAGGAGAGACCCAGTACTTC.

The rearrangement uses TRBV28 and TRBJ2-7, with 8 bases aligning to TRBD1. The CDR3 length is 13 residues. Germline V gene sequence: CDR1 MDHEN, CDR2 SYDVKM. The V gene end was trimmed by 7 bases and the J gene end by 5 bases; junction bases not matched to a gene: 7. The CDR3 DNA follows: TGTGCCAGCATCTCGACAGGGGCGAACGAGCAGTACTTC. Translated: CASISTGANEQYF. The whole variable domain, remainder taken from reference TRBV28 and TRBJ2-7, is DVKVTQSSRYLVKRTGEKVFLECVQDMDHENMFWYRQDPGLGLRLIYFSYDVKMKEKGDIPEGYSVSREKKERFSLILESASTNQTSMYLCASISTGANEQYFGPGTRLTVT.

This chain's CDR3 is CASSYLGNTIYF. The CDR3 DNA reads as TGTGCCAGCAGTTACTTAGGAAACACCATATATTTT. The chain joins TRBV2 to TRBJ1-3, with D hard to call. The CDR3 consists of 12 residues. The V end lost 5 bases, the J end lost 4 bases, and 6 bases lay between the germline ends. The V gene's germline CDR1 is SNHLY and CDR2 FYNNEI. Full variable domain (rest looked up from reference TRBV2 and TRBJ1-3): EPEVTQTPSHQVTQMGQEVILRCVPISNHLYFYWYRQILGQKVEFLVSFYNNEISEKSEIFDDQFSVERPDGSNFTLKIRSTKLEDSAMYFCASSYLGNTIYFGEGSWLTVV.

The chain couples TRBV27 to TRBJ2-4; unclear D gene. Germline CDR1 and CDR2: MNHEY and SMNVEV (reference sequence). The CDR3 covers 13 residues. Trimming removed 6 bases from V and 0 bases from J, with 6 bases in between. For the CDR3, the DNA is TGTGCCAGCAGGGCGGTAGCCAAAAACATTCAGTACTTC. Its translation: CASRAVAKNIQYF.

The chain links TRBV11-3 to TRBJ2-3, with 7 positions matching TRBD2. This CDR3 comprises 16 residues. After removal of 1 base from V and 4 bases from J, the junction contained 8 bases not matched to a gene. Germline CDR1 and CDR2: SGHNT and YENEEA. The CDR3 nucleotides read TGTGCCAGCAGCTTAGGGGAGGGTGGGTCTGCAGATACGCAGTATTTT. Protein product: CASSLGEGGSADTQYF. Combining the CDR3 with reference TRBV11-3 and TRBJ2-3 gives the whole variable domain EAGVVQSPRYKIIEKKQPVAFWCNPISGHNTLYWYLQNLGQGPELLIRYENEEAVDDSQLPKDRFSAERLKGVDSTLKIQPAELGDSAVYLCASSLGEGGSADTQYFGPGTRLTVL.

The chain combines TRBV7-9 with TRBJ1-1, with TRBD1 matching over 8 bases. Germline CDR1 reads SEHNR; CDR2 reads FQNEAQ (reference sequence). This CDR3 spans 16 amino acids. V gave up 4 bases and J gave up 0 bases; unmatched junction bases: 7. Written as DNA, the CDR3 is TGTGCCAGCAGCTACCGACAGGGGCCCATGAACACTGAAGCTTTCTTT. As protein: CASSYRQGPMNTEAFF. Looking up the rest from reference TRBV7-9 and TRBJ1-1 gives the full variable domain: DTGVSQNPRHKITKRGQNVTFRCDPISEHNRLYWYRQTLGQGPEFLTYFQNEAQLEKSRLLSDRFSAERPKGSFSTLEIQRTEQGDSAMYLCASSYRQGPMNTEAFFGQGTRLTVV.

This clone was seen a single time. The chain employs TRBV7-9 and TRBJ1-5, with unresolved D. This CDR3 contains 15 residues. Germline CDR1 is SEHNR and CDR2 is FQNEAQ (reference sequence). The ends were cut back, 5 bases at V and 0 bases at J, with 11 bases in the middle. This chain's CDR3 is CASSREVGSNQPQHF. The DNA for the CDR3 is TGTGCCAGCAGCCGGGAGGTGGGTAGCAATCAGCCCCAGCATTTT.

The J gene is TRBJ2-5, the V gene TRBV7-2; maybe TRBD1 (5 bases). The CDR3 length is 14 residues. Germline lookup yields CDR1 SGHTA and CDR2 FQGNSA. V was trimmed by 1 base and J by 0 bases, leaving 6 bases between them. The CDR3 coding sequence is TGTGCCAGCAGCTTAGGACAGCACCAAGAGACCCAGTACTTC. Encoded protein: CASSLGQHQETQYF.

V gene TRBV5-1 combines with J gene TRBJ2-1, with TRBD2 matching over 11 bases. CDR3 length: 14 amino acids. Germline values: CDR1 SGHRS, CDR2 YFSETQ. V dropped 5 bases and J dropped 3; count of bases not matched to a gene: 1. The CDR3 protein is CASRTSGNYNEQFF. For the CDR3, the DNA is TGCGCCAGCAGGACTAGCGGGAACTACAATGAGCAGTTCTTC.

The chain carries TRBV28 and TRBJ2-7; TRBD1 matches at 7 bases. The CDR3 contains 14 residues. Losses at the gene ends were 6 bases for V and 4 bases for J; bases not matched to a gene: 9. CDR1 and CDR2 from the germline V gene are MDHEN and SYDVKM. In DNA, the CDR3 is TGTGCCAGCAGCCCTGACAGGGAGAAATACGAGCAGTACTTC. Protein sequence: CASSPDREKYEQYF. The whole variable domain, filled in from reference TRBV28 and TRBJ2-7, reads DVKVTQSSRYLVKRTGEKVFLECVQDMDHENMFWYRQDPGLGLRLIYFSYDVKMKEKGDIPEGYSVSREKKERFSLILESASTNQTSMYLCASSPDREKYEQYFGPGTRLTVT.

A single count supports this clone. The chain recombines TRBV7-9 with TRBJ2-3; TRBD2 aligns across 8 bases. This CDR3 is 18 amino acids long. Germline-derived CDR1 and CDR2 are SEHNR and FQNEAQ (reference sequence). Trimming at V came to 4 bases and at J to 0 bases, leaving 12 bases not matched to a gene. CDR3 bases: TGTGCCAGCAGCTCCCGAGGGATAGCGGGGTATAGCACAGATACGCAGTATTTT. It codes for CASSSRGIAGYSTDTQYF. The full variable domain, completed using reference TRBV7-9 and TRBJ2-3, is DTGVSQNPRHKITKRGQNVTFRCDPISEHNRLYWYRQTLGQGPEFLTYFQNEAQLEKSRLLSDRFSAERPKGSFSTLEIQRTEQGDSAMYLCASSSRGIAGYSTDTQYFGPGTRLTVL.

This chain links TRBV6-6 with TRBJ2-2; the match to TRBD1 covers 9 bases. Germline V gives CDR1 MNHNY, CDR2 SVGAGI (reference sequence). The V gene end was trimmed by 6 bases and the J gene end by 2 bases; junction bases not matched to a gene: 4. CDR3 length equals 15 residues. DNA of the CDR3: TGTGCCAGCAGAGACAGGGGGGGAAACACCGGGGAGCTGTTTTTT. This translates into CASRDRGGNTGELFF.

The chain couples TRBV9 to TRBJ1-3; D is uncertain. CDR1 and CDR2 from the germline V gene are SGDLS and YYNGEE. This CDR3 region has 17 residues. V shed 3 bases and J shed 0 bases, with 16 bases lying between them. The CDR3 nucleotides are TGTGCCAGCAGCGCGGGAGTTCAGTATCCCTCTGGAAACACCATATATTTT. It codes for CASSAGVQYPSGNTIYF.

The chain joins TRBV5-1 to TRBJ2-3, with 7 bases fitting TRBD1. The CDR3 covers 13 residues. Losses at the gene ends were 1 base for V and 4 bases for J; bases not matched to a gene: 0. Germline V gives CDR1 SGHRS, CDR2 YFSETQ. The CDR3 bases are TGCGCCAGCAGCTTGACAGGGGCAGATACGCAGTATTTT. It is translated as CASSLTGADTQYF.

V and J are TRBV6-2 or TRBV6-3 and TRBJ2-7; D is possibly TRBD2 (6 bases). From germline, CDR1 is MNHEY and CDR2 SVGEGT. The length of the CDR3 is 15 residues. Between the trimmed V and J ends, which lost 3 bases and 2 bases, there was a span of 14 bases. The CDR3 protein is CASSYRAGRPYEQYF. The CDR3 DNA follows: TGTGCCAGCAGTTATCGAGCGGGCCGTCCCTACGAGCAGTACTTC.

This clone came up once. The rearrangement joins TRBV9 to TRBJ2-5; TRBD2 matches 7 bases. Germline values: CDR1 SGDLS, CDR2 YYNGEE. The J segment lost 4 bases and the V segment lost 0 bases, leaving 9 bases of the junction unmatched. The CDR3 sequence is 16 residues long. The CDR3, as DNA: TGTGCCAGCAGCGTAGCCGGTGGCGGGAGCCCAGAGACCCAGTACTTC. It translates to CASSVAGGGSPETQYF.

In DNA, the CDR3 is TGTGCCAGCCAGCGGGACACCGCATCACCCCTCCACTTT. Protein sequence: CASQRDTASPLHF. This rearrangement joins TRBV5-4 to TRBJ1-6; D is possibly TRBD1 (6 bases). Germline V CDR1 and CDR2: SGHNT, YYREEE (reference sequence). CDR3 size: 13 residues. The V and J ends lost 7 bases and 10 bases respectively, with 15 bases between them. The full variable domain, with the rest looked up from reference TRBV5-4 and TRBJ1-6, is ETGVTQSPTHLIKTRGQQVTLRCSSQSGHNTVSWYQQALGQGPQFIFQYYREEENGRGNFPPRFSGLQFPNYSSELNVNALELDDSALYLCASQRDTASPLHFGNGTRLTVT.

The rearrangement links TRBV28 to TRBJ1-5; a possible D gene is TRBD1 (5 bases). The CDR3 is 14 residues long. V was cut by 6 bases and J by 0 bases, with 9 bases left in between. Germline V CDR1 and CDR2: MDHEN, SYDVKM. This chain's CDR3 is CASRQDISNQPQHF. As DNA, the CDR3 is TGTGCCAGCAGGCAGGACATTAGCAATCAGCCCCAGCATTTT.

This clone was observed a handful of times. The J gene is TRBJ1-2, the V gene TRBV19; tentatively, D is TRBD1 (6 bases). CDR1 LNHDA and CDR2 SQIVND come from the germline V gene (reference sequence). Trimming pared 7 bases from V and 0 bases from J, leaving 12 bases between. The CDR3 loop spans 14 amino acids. CDR3 region: CASNPTGANYGYTF. CDR3 nucleotides: TGTGCCAGTAATCCGACAGGAGCTAACTATGGCTACACCTTC.

V usage is TRBV27 and J usage is TRBJ1-5; tentative D call: TRBD1 (6 bases). The germline CDR1 and CDR2 sequences are MNHEY and SMNVEV (reference sequence). V gave up 8 bases and J gave up 5 bases, with 16 bases separating them. The CDR3 is 14 amino acids. The CDR3 DNA sequence: TGTGCCAGCGCCGTAGGGGGAATAGATCAGCCCCAGCATTTT. Translation gives CASAVGGIDQPQHF.

This chain connects TRBV18 to TRBJ1-1, with TRBD1 matching 7 bases. From germline, CDR1 is KGHSH and CDR2 LQKENI. V gave up 2 bases and J gave up 4 bases; unmatched junction bases: 7. The CDR3 consists of 15 residues. The CDR3 DNA reads TGTGCCAGCTCACCAAGTAACAGGGGCGGCACTGAAGCTTTCTTT. It is translated as CASSPSNRGGTEAFF.

The chain uses TRBV6-5 and TRBJ1-5; no clear D gene. The CDR3 sequence is 13 residues long. Trimming stripped 4 bases from V and 3 bases from J, with 7 bases between. Germline values: CDR1 MNHEY, CDR2 SVGAGI. The DNA of the CDR3 is TGTGCCAGCAGTTTCCAATTCAATCAGCCCCAGCATTTT. It codes for CASSFQFNQPQHF.

The chain uses TRBV29-1 and TRBJ2-7; a weak D match, TRBD2 (5 bases). Germline V gene data show CDR1 as SQVTM and CDR2 as ANQGSEA. This CDR3 has 13 amino acids. The V gene lost 0 bases and the J gene lost 2 bases, with 8 bases spanning the gap. CDR3 residues: CSVEDPGTYEQYF. CDR3 DNA: TGCAGCGTTGAAGACCCGGGGACCTACGAGCAGTACTTC.